The subject of this entry is one TCR beta chain. Its antigen is unidentified. With V trimmed by 4 bases and J by 3 bases, 3 bases remained unmatched. Looked up from germline, CDR1 is KGHDR and CDR2 is SFDVKD. This CDR3 is 15 amino acids long. This sample is drawn from a study of T-cell reconstitution after alpha-beta-depleted transplantation in children. Notes on the study in general: The main origin of T-cell counts and diversity one year after transplant was newly produced T cells. There were reportedly several hundred expanded graft clones from which alpha-beta T cells came about two months after transplant.

Unique molecular identifiers featured in how the TCRbeta library was prepared. TCRdb reanalysed the PCR reads using MiXCR and keeps one entry per CDR3 protein. The table shows hundreds of thousands of distinct CDR3 sequences, with approximately 22% occurring only once. V gene TRBV24-1 combines with J gene TRBJ2-5; 11 bases map to TRBD2. This clonotype originated in a boy in the first two years of life who had a stem cell transplant for acute myeloid leukemia, so the T cells may come from the graft donor. Sample: PBMCs, mostly from graft donor cells, taken 360 days after TCRalphabeta/CD19-depleted stem cell transplant. This CDR3 reads CATSETTSGEETQYF. In nucleotides, the CDR3 is TGTGCCACCAGTGAGACGACTAGCGGGGAAGAGACCCAGTACTTC.